This T cell receptor (beta chain) was sequenced in a study of blood T cell repertoires in COVID-19. The wider study: Samples of COVID-19 (acute and convalescent) were obtained from the United States, Italy and Spain. PBMCs, B-cell-depleted T cells, or T cells were the source of the cDNA or gDNA that made up the material.

The assay was immunoSEQ multiplex PCR, and TCRdb's table has in-frame clones only and misses some. The table lists about 210,000 clones, roughly 84% of them singletons, with roughly a tenth in the top ten. Seattle patients were enrolled during active infection and followed longitudinally. Germline CDR1 is SNHLY and CDR2 is FYNNEI. The CDR3 is 14 amino acids. V lost 6 bases and J 6 bases, leaving 17 bases between the germline ends. The gene calls are TRBV2 and TRBJ1-2, with D possibly being TRBD1 (6 bases). Sequencing used peripheral blood. The receptor was derived from an elderly woman with COVID-19, enrolled during active disease. The CDR3 bases are TGTGCCAGCAGAGCGGACAGCACCAGGGATGGCTACACCTTC. Translation gives CASRADSTRDGYTF.